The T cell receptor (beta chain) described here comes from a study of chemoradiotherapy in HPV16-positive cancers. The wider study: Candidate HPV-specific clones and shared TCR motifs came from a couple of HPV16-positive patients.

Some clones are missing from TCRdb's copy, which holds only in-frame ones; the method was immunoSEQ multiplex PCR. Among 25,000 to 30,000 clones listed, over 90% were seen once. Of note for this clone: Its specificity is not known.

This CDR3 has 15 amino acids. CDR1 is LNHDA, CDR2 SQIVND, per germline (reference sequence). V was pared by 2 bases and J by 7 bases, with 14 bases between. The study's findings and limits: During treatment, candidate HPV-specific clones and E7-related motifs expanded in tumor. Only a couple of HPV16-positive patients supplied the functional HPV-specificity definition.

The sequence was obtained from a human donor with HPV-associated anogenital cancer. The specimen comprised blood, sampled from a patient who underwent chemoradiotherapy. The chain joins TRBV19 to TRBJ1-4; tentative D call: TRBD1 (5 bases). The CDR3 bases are TGTGCCAGTAGTATAAATCACCGAAGGGGTGAAAAACTGTTTTTT. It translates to CASSINHRRGEKLFF. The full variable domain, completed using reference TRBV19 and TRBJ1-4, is DGGITQSPKYLFRKEGQNVTLSCEQNLNHDAMYWYRQDPGQGLRLIYYSQIVNDFQKGDIAEGYSVSREKKESFPLTVTSAQKNPTAFYLCASSINHRRGEKLFFGSGTQLSVL.